The 11 T cell receptor beta chains below all came from one sample that was sequenced in a study of CD8 T cells in Susac syndrome. RNA was extracted with the RNeasy kit, and a quantity of about 0.45 to 1 ug was reverse transcribed using random hexamers. In TCRdb, the immunoSEQ multiplex PCR reads were re-called with MiXCR into one record per CDR3 protein. This sample has roughly 140,000 distinct CDR3 sequences, with around 94% found just once. Source material: CD8+ T cells from PBMCs. Receptors were obtained from a human donor in good health.

The rearrangement joins TRBV24-1 to TRBJ1-4, with D perhaps matching TRBD1 (5 bases). Trimming pared 5 bases from V and 0 bases from J, leaving 9 bases between. The CDR3 runs 15 residues. Looked up from germline, CDR1 is KGHDR and CDR2 is SFDVKD. The CDR3 DNA sequence: TGTGCCACCAGTGCCGGGACGGCAACTAATGAAAAACTGTTTTTT. Translating gives CATSAGTATNEKLFF.

This chain links TRBV25-1 with TRBJ2-1; D is uncertain. This CDR3 is built from 13 residues. Trimming shortened V by 7 bases and J by 3 bases, and 10 bases separated the two germline ends. Germline V CDR1 and CDR2: MGHDK, SYGVNS. The CDR3 loop is CASTGSLYNEQFF. CDR3 nucleotide sequence: TGTGCCAGCACGGGCAGCCTCTACAATGAGCAGTTCTTC.

This rearrangement joins TRBV9 to TRBJ2-7, with D perhaps TRBD2 (6 bases). The CDR3 has 12 residues. Trimming took off 3 bases at V and 3 bases at J, with 7 bases between the two ends. CDR1 and CDR2 (germline): SGDLS, YYNGEE. The CDR3 region is CASSGSGYEQYF. The CDR3 DNA follows: TGTGCCAGCAGCGGTAGCGGCTACGAGCAGTACTTC.

The chain has TRBV20-1 and TRBJ2-7; D might be TRBD1 or TRBD2, each matching 5 bases. V gave up 8 bases and J gave up 2 bases, with 7 bases separating them. This CDR3 comprises 10 residues. Per germline, CDR1 DFQATT and CDR2 SNEGSKA (reference sequence). CDR3 amino acids: CSTGPYEQYF. CDR3 nucleotide sequence: TGCAGTACGGGACCCTACGAGCAGTACTTC.

The chain uses TRBV7-9 and TRBJ2-3; D ambiguous. The CDR3 contains 14 residues. The ends were cut back, 5 bases at V and 1 base at J, with 10 bases in the middle. In germline, CDR1 is SEHNR, CDR2 FQNEAQ (reference sequence). The CDR3 sequence: CASSPLLGTDTQYF. CDR3 DNA: TGTGCCAGCAGCCCCCTTCTCGGCACAGATACGCAGTATTTT.

This chain connects TRBV15 to TRBJ2-4; D perhaps matches TRBD2 (7 bases). CDR1 is LNHNV, CDR2 YYDKDF, per germline (reference sequence). The CDR3 is 14 residues long. V was cut by 5 bases and J by 5 bases, with 13 bases left in between. DNA of the CDR3: TGTGCCACCAGCGCCAGGGAGGGGGAAAACATTCAGTACTTC. This sequence encodes CATSAREGENIQYF.

V gene TRBV12-3 or TRBV12-4 combines with J gene TRBJ1-3, with TRBD1 matching over 8 bases. V trimming: 4 bases; J trimming: 9 bases; junction bases outside the gene matches: 8. This CDR3 has 14 amino acids. CDR3 in amino acids: CASSSGQGLLTIYF. The CDR3, as DNA: TGTGCCAGCAGTTCCGGACAGGGACTCCTCACCATATATTTT.

The rearrangement joins TRBV27 to TRBJ2-7; TRBD1 matches 11 bases. Trimming took 4 bases from V and 6 from J; bases not matched to a gene: 5. Germline CDR1 reads MNHEY; CDR2 reads SMNVEV (reference sequence). The CDR3 is 14 residues long. DNA of the CDR3: TGTGCCAGCAGTTCCACGGGACAGGGGGGCGAGCAGTACTTC. As protein: CASSSTGQGGEQYF.

The J gene is TRBJ1-2, the V gene TRBV2; D gene unclear. Germline V CDR1 and CDR2: SNHLY, FYNNEI. Trimming cost V 4 bases and J 3 bases, with 12 bases left between them. The CDR3 has 14 amino acids. The CDR3 reads CASSGEGADYGYTF. The CDR3 bases are TGTGCCAGCAGTGGGGAGGGCGCGGACTATGGCTACACCTTC.

This chain links TRBV28 with TRBJ1-5; no firm D call. The CDR3 loop spans 13 amino acids. Germline CDR1 reads MDHEN; CDR2 reads SYDVKM. The germline V and J ends were trimmed by 11 bases and 5 bases, with 16 bases remaining between them. As DNA, the CDR3 is TGTGCCTTCAGCACGGGATTAGATCAGCCCCAGCATTTT. Amino acids: CAFSTGLDQPQHF.

The V gene is TRBV20-1, the J gene TRBJ2-7, with 9 nucleotides matching TRBD2. CDR1 DFQATT and CDR2 SNEGSKA come from the germline V gene (reference sequence). The length of the CDR3 is 13 residues. J gave up 4 bases and V 4 bases, and 5 bases lay outside the gene matches. The DNA for the CDR3 is TGCAGTGCTACTAGCGGGATGACATACGAGCAGTACTTC. Encoded protein: CSATSGMTYEQYF.